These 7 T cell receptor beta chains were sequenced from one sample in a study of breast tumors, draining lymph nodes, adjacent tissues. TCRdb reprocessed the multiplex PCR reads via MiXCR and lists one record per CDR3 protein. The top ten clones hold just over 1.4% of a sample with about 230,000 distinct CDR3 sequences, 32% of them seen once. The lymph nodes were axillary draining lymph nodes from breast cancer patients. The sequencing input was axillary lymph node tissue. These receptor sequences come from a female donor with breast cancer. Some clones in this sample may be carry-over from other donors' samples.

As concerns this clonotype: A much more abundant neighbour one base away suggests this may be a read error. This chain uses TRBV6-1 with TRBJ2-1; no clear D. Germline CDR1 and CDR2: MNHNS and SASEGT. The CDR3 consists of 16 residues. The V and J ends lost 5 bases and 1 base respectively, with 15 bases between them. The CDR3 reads CASSHPTPRSYNEQFF. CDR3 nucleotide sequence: TGTGCCAGCAGTCATCCCACCCCTAGGTCCTACAATGAGCAGTTCTTC.

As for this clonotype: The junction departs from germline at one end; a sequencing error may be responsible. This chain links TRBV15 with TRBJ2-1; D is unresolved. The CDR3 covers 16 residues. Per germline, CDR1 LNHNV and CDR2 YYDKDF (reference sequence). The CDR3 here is CATSRDFASSCNEQFF. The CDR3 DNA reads TGTGCCACCAGCAGAGATTTCGCTTCGTCCTGCAATGAGCAGTTCTTC.

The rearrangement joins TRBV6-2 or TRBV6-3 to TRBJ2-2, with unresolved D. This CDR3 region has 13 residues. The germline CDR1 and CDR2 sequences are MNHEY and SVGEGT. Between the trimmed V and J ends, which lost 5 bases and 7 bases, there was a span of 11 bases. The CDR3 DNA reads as TGTGCCAGCAGTCACCCCCTAGGCGGGGAGCTGTTTTTT. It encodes CASSHPLGGELFF.

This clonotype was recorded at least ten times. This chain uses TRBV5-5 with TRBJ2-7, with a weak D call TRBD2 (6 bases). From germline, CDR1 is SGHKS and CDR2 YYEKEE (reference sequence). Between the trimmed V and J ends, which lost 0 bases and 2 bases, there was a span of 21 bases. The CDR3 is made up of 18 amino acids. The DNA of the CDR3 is TGTGCCAGCAGCTTGGCCCCCCCCACGGGACTCCTAACCTACGAGCAGTACTTC. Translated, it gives CASSLAPPTGLLTYEQYF.

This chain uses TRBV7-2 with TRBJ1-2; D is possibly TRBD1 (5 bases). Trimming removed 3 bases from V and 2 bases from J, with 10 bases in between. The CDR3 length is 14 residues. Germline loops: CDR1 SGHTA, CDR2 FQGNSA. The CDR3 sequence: CASSFDHRNYGYTF. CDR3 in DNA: TGTGCCAGCAGCTTTGATCACAGGAACTATGGCTACACCTTC.

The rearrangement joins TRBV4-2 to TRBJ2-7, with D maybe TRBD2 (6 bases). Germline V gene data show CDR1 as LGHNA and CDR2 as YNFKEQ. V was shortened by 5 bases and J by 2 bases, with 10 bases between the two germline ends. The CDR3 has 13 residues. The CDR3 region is CASSNGGTYEQYF. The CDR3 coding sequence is TGTGCCAGCAGCAACGGGGGAACCTACGAGCAGTACTTC.

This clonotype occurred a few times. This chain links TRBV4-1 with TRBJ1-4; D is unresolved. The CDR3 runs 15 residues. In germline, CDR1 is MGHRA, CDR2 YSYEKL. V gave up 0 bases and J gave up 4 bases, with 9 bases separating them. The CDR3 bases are TGCGCCAGCAGCCAAGAAGGCGCTTATAATGAAAAACTGTTTTTT. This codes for CASSQEGAYNEKLFF.